One T cell receptor beta chain is described in this entry. Antigen specificity is unknown. These data originate in a study of T cell repertoires in cytomegalovirus infection. Background on the study: Both a matching HLA type and CMV infection were indicated by public TCR beta signatures. The study's findings and limits: Carriers of CMV and the relevant HLA type were discriminated by public TCR beta frequency. The ex vivo response was dominated by HLA-C-restricted CMV-specific TCR beta clonotypes.

One entry per CDR3 protein, called by TCRdb with MiXCR from the reads. The sample has hundreds of thousands of distinct CDR3 sequences; 11% are singletons. Material for sequencing was PBMCs. This TCR came from a human donor in good health (CMV status not recorded). Some clones in this sample may be carry-over from other donors' samples.

The CDR3 sequence: CSTTRDGPYEQYF. The CDR3 coding sequence is TGCAGTACTACCCGGGACGGCCCCTACGAGCAGTACTTC. The chain joins TRBV20-1 to TRBJ2-7; D possibly uses TRBD1 or TRBD2 (5 bases each). Germline loops: CDR1 DFQATT, CDR2 SNEGSKA (reference sequence). Trimming cost V 8 bases and J 2 bases, with 16 bases left between them. CDR3 length: 13 residues.